One sample yielded the 11 T cell receptor beta chains listed below, sequenced in a study of blood T cell repertoires in COVID-19. The table came from immunoSEQ multiplex PCR; TCRdb's copy has only in-frame clones and leaves some out. The sample records some 180,000 clones, roughly 81% being singletons. What was sequenced was peripheral blood. These receptor sequences come from a middle-aged woman with COVID-19, enrolled during active disease.

The chain has TRBV3-1 (or the pseudogene TRBV3-2) and TRBJ2-7, with D possibly matching TRBD2 (5 bases). The CDR3 consists of 15 residues. Trimming took off 0 bases at V and 4 bases at J, with 13 bases between the two ends. The V gene's germline CDR1 is LGHDT and CDR2 YNNKEL (reference sequence). CDR3 loop: CASSQEAAGAYEQYF. In DNA form, the CDR3 reads TGTGCCAGCAGCCAAGAAGCGGCCGGAGCTTACGAGCAGTACTTC.

The chain uses TRBV6-5 and TRBJ2-7; D gene ambiguous. The CDR3 length is 14 residues. Trimming removed 6 bases from V and 0 bases from J, with 12 bases in between. Per germline, CDR1 MNHEY and CDR2 SVGAGI. The CDR3 reads CASSLLRSSYEQYV. CDR3 nucleotides: TGTGCCAGCAGCCTCCTGAGGTCCTCCTACGAGCAGTACGTC.

This sequence joins TRBV5-6 and TRBJ2-5, with 8 bases fitting TRBD1. This CDR3 is built from 14 residues. The J segment lost 2 bases and the V segment lost 2 bases, leaving 2 bases of the junction unmatched. Germline loops: CDR1 SGHDT, CDR2 YYEEEE. CDR3 coding DNA: TGTGCCAGCAGCTTCGGACAGGGACAAGAGACCCAGTACTTC. This sequence encodes CASSFGQGQETQYF.

This clone was counted many times. This chain links TRBV19 with TRBJ2-3; possibly TRBD2 for D (6 bases). CDR3 length equals 15 residues. V lost 1 base to trimming and J lost 4 bases, with 12 bases between them. Germline assignment: CDR1 LNHDA and CDR2 SQIVND (reference sequence). The DNA for the CDR3 is TGTGCCAGTAGTATAGCGGGAGCGTTGGCAGATACGCAGTATTTT. Translating it yields CASSIAGALADTQYF.

The chain employs TRBV7-9 and TRBJ2-7; D is uncertain. Germline lookup yields CDR1 SEHNR and CDR2 FQNEAQ (reference sequence). The V end lost 5 bases, the J end lost 1 base, and 9 bases lay between the germline ends. The CDR3 has 13 amino acids. The CDR3 loop is CASSPPRSYEQYV. CDR3 in DNA: TGTGCCAGCAGCCCTCCCCGGTCCTACGAGCAGTACGTC.

V gene TRBV6-5 combines with J gene TRBJ2-5; D perhaps matches TRBD2 (5 bases). Germline V lookup: CDR1 MNHEY, CDR2 SVGAGI. The CDR3 runs to 14 residues. Deletions cut 2 bases from V and 4 bases from J, with 11 bases between. CDR3: CASSYGLAGETQYF. As DNA, the CDR3 is TGTGCCAGCAGTTACGGGCTAGCCGGAGAGACCCAGTACTTC.

The rearrangement joins TRBV4-2 to TRBJ1-1; the D is unclear. Germline CDR1 LGHNA, CDR2 YNFKEQ. The V end was cut by 4 bases, the J end by 3 bases, with 12 bases between. The CDR3 has 14 amino acids. CDR3 amino acids: CASSLSGSYTEAFF. The CDR3 DNA reads TGTGCCAGCAGCCTGTCGGGGTCGTACACTGAAGCTTTCTTT.

CDR3 in amino acids: CAWSGQDGYTF. The CDR3, as DNA: TGTGCCTGGAGCGGACAGGATGGCTACACCTTC. The rearrangement links TRBV30 to TRBJ1-2; 7 bases line up with TRBD1. Germline V gene sequence: CDR1 GTSNPN, CDR2 SVGIG (reference sequence). The CDR3 runs 11 residues. V was clipped by 3 bases and J by 6 bases; unmatched bases: 1. The full variable domain, with the rest looked up from reference TRBV30 and TRBJ1-2, is SQTIHQWPATLVQPVGSPLSLECTVEGTSNPNLYWYRQAAGRGLQLLFYSVGIGQISSEVPQNLSASRPQDRQFILSSKKLLLSDSGFYLCAWSGQDGYTFGSGTRLTVV.

The chain recombines TRBV4-1 with TRBJ2-2; 7 bases line up with TRBD1. CDR3 length equals 17 residues. Germline V gene lookup returns CDR1 MGHRA and CDR2 YSYEKL. V lost 5 bases, J lost 5 bases, and 14 bases stayed unmatched. The CDR3 loop reads CASSAKLSDRATGELFF. The CDR3 region has the DNA TGCGCCAGCAGCGCCAAACTTTCCGACAGGGCTACCGGGGAGCTGTTTTTT.

The chain is built from TRBV6-1 and TRBJ1-5; D gene uncertain. The CDR3 runs to 13 residues. The germline CDR1 and CDR2 sequences are MNHNS and SASEGT. V was shortened by 1 base and J by 7 bases, with 8 bases between the two germline ends. CDR3 protein: CASSEGPKQPQHF. The CDR3 DNA sequence: TGTGCCAGCAGTGAAGGTCCCAAACAGCCCCAGCATTTT.

V is TRBV6-6 and J is TRBJ1-4, with TRBD1 matching 7 bases. The CDR3 is 13 residues long. Looked up from germline, CDR1 is MNHNY and CDR2 is SVGAGI (reference sequence). V lost 5 bases to trimming and J lost 7 bases; unmatched junction nucleotides: 4. CDR3 in DNA: TGTGCCAGCAGTCCAGGGGGGCCTGAAAAACTGTTTTTT. Translation: CASSPGGPEKLFF.